These 12 T cell receptor beta chains were sequenced from one sample in a study of regulatory T cells in long-lasting Graves disease. Time point denoted: newly diagnosed GD, antithyroid drugs for less than 3 months. Preparation of the TCR library used RNA extracted from PBMCs. Sequencing libraries for TCR beta were prepared with iRepertoire HTBI primers and Arm-PCR of CDR3 regions. TCRdb processed the multiplex PCR reads anew with MiXCR; each CDR3 protein has one entry. The sample consists of 350,000 to 550,000 distinct CDR3 sequences, about 15% of them appearing once. This sample also appeared in a second study, on T cells in Graves' hyperthyroidism and ophthalmopathy.

The material sequenced was peripheral blood mononuclear cells (PBMCs), taken at new diagnosis, from a patient treated with antithyroid drugs. Every receptor here comes from a woman aged 45-65 years with Graves disease.

CDR3 protein: CASSLAGMSYEQYF. CDR3 bases: TGTGCCAGCAGCTTAGCAGGGATGTCCTACGAGCAGTACTTC. The chain carries TRBV7-9 and TRBJ2-7; D gene unclear. Germline V gene sequence: CDR1 SEHNR, CDR2 FQNEAQ (reference sequence). Trimming pared 0 bases from V and 1 base from J, leaving 7 bases between. This CDR3 has 14 residues.

This clonotype was observed a few times. The rearrangement joins TRBV6-2 or TRBV6-3 to TRBJ2-7; the match to TRBD2 covers 8 bases. From germline, CDR1 is MNHEY and CDR2 SVGEGT. The junction had 8 bases not matched to a gene; V was cut back by 0 bases and J by 4 bases. This CDR3 is built from 16 residues. CDR3 residues: CASSYSEAGVGYEQYF. For the CDR3, the DNA is TGTGCCAGCAGTTACTCAGAAGCGGGAGTTGGGTACGAGCAGTACTTC.

In this sample, this clonotype turned up many times. J is TRBJ2-1 and V is TRBV2; TRBD2 matches at 12 bases. V lost 1 base to trimming and J lost 12 bases; unmatched junction nucleotides: 7. CDR3 length: 15 residues. Germline loops: CDR1 SNHLY, CDR2 FYNNEI. The CDR3 here is CASSEGLAGGPVQFF. CDR3 DNA: TGTGCCAGCAGTGAAGGGCTAGCGGGAGGGCCGGTGCAGTTCTTC. Combining the CDR3 with reference TRBV2 and TRBJ2-1 gives the whole variable domain EPEVTQTPSHQVTQMGQEVILRCVPISNHLYFYWYRQILGQKVEFLVSFYNNEISEKSEIFDDQFSVERPDGSNFTLKIRSTKLEDSAMYFCASSEGLAGGPVQFFGPGTRLTVL.

This chain uses TRBV12-3 or TRBV12-4 with TRBJ2-1; D unresolved. There are 15 residues in the CDR3. The V end lost 1 base, the J end lost 6 bases, and 13 bases lay between the germline ends. The CDR3 reads CASSLGQWWGNEQFF. CDR3 nucleotides: TGTGCCAGCAGTTTAGGGCAATGGTGGGGCAATGAGCAGTTCTTC.

This clonotype occurred many times. The chain has TRBV10-2 and TRBJ2-7, with 11 bases that match TRBD1. Losses at the gene ends were 0 bases for V and 6 bases for J; bases not matched to a gene: 4. Germline V gene sequence: CDR1 WSHSY, CDR2 SAAADI. CDR3 size: 15 residues. Here the CDR3 DNA reads TGCGCCAGCAGTGAGTCGAGGGGACAGGGGGGCGAGCAGTACTTC. Its translation is CASSESRGQGGEQYF.

The chain uses TRBV6-2 or TRBV6-3 and TRBJ2-5, with 11 bases that match TRBD2. The germline CDR1 and CDR2 sequences are MNHEY and SVGEGT. CDR3 length: 17 residues. V shed 4 bases and J 4 bases; nucleotides not matched to a gene: 11. The CDR3 coding sequence is TGTGCCAGCAGTTCCGGGACTAGCGGAGTGAAGAGAGAGACCCAGTACTTC. It encodes CASSSGTSGVKRETQYF.

V usage is TRBV24-1 and J usage is TRBJ1-2, with a tentative D call TRBD1 (5 bases). The CDR3 extends over 14 amino acids. Germline CDR1 reads KGHDR; CDR2 reads SFDVKD. Trimming stripped 2 bases from V and 4 bases from J, with 10 bases between. The CDR3 nucleotides are TGTGCCACCAGTGATTCTCAGGGTACCTATGGCTACACCTTC. It specifies CATSDSQGTYGYTF.

A few counts support this clonotype. The chain couples TRBV28 to TRBJ2-7; possible D gene TRBD2, 6 bases. Germline V CDR1 and CDR2: MDHEN, SYDVKM. Trimming took 7 bases from V and 2 from J, leaving 15 bases between them. CDR3 size: 14 residues. The CDR3 sequence is CASTNRGLPYEQYF. CDR3 nucleotides: TGTGCCAGCACCAATAGGGGACTCCCCTACGAGCAGTACTTC.

The sample holds many counts of this clonotype. The V and J genes are TRBV28 and TRBJ2-1; 16 bases fit TRBD2. V lost 10 bases, J lost 12 bases, and 9 bases stayed unmatched. The CDR3 has 14 amino acids. CDR1 is MDHEN, CDR2 SYDVKM, per germline. The CDR3 region is CATRGLAGGRGQFF. CDR3 nucleotide sequence: TGTGCCACCCGGGGACTAGCGGGAGGGCGGGGGCAGTTCTTC.

This clonotype was recorded a few times. The chain's CDR3 is CASSLQREILEQFF. In DNA, the CDR3 is TGTGCCAGCAGTTTACAGCGGGAAATCCTCGAGCAGTTCTTC. The chain recombines TRBV28 with TRBJ2-1; TRBD2 matches at 7 bases. Germline CDR1 is MDHEN and CDR2 is SYDVKM. The V gene end was trimmed by 2 bases and the J gene end by 10 bases; junction bases not matched to a gene: 8. There are 14 residues in the CDR3.

There are a few counts of this clonotype. V and J are TRBV20-1 and TRBJ2-7; no clear D. The CDR3 has 10 amino acids. Germline CDR1 is DFQATT and CDR2 is SNEGSKA (reference sequence). The V gene lost 5 bases and the J gene lost 3 bases, with 5 bases spanning the gap. CDR3 residues: CSASRYEQYF. In DNA form, the CDR3 reads TGCAGTGCTTCGCGCTACGAGCAGTACTTC.

This clonotype was observed a handful of times. The chain links TRBV5-1 to TRBJ1-1; a possible D gene is TRBD1 (5 bases). V lost 0 bases to trimming and J lost 2 bases, with 26 bases between them. Germline values: CDR1 SGHRS, CDR2 YFSETQ. This CDR3 comprises 20 residues. CDR3 DNA sequence: TGCGCCAGCAGCTTGGTGGGACCTCCCGAATGGGCCCTAATTAACACTGAAGCTTTCTTT. This sequence encodes CASSLVGPPEWALINTEAFF. Based on the CDR3 plus reference TRBV5-1 and TRBJ1-1, the full variable domain is KAGVTQTPRYLIKTRGQQVTLSCSPISGHRSVSWYQQTPGQGLQFLFEYFSETQRNKGNFPGRFSGRQFSNSRSEMNVSTLELGDSALYLCASSLVGPPEWALINTEAFFGQGTRLTVV.